The 4 T cell receptor beta chains below come from one sample, sequenced in a study of shared clonotypes between healthy human individuals (dated by TCRdb to 2019 to 2021). Receptors were amplified or captured by the immunoSEQ multiplex PCR assay. The immuneACCESS repertoire file appears here via TCRdb, limited to in-frame rearrangements. These files lack a portion of the clones; in checked studies, under half of the deficit traces to unresolved V genes, and the cause of the others is not known. This sample holds approximately 2.1 million clones; 90% to 95% were observed only once. The ten most abundant clones make up 0.39% of the sample. Source material: naive CD4+ T cells from PBMCs. The cell subset or site label, read with the paper, signifies: CD45RA+ positively selected. Receptor source: a man between 18 and 35 years old in good health. Some clones in this sample may be carry-over from other donors' samples.

The chain has TRBV20-1 and TRBJ1-2; no definite D call. V lost 6 bases and J 1 base, leaving 6 bases between the germline ends. Per the germline V gene, CDR1 is DFQATT and CDR2 is SNEGSKA (reference sequence). The CDR3 has 11 residues. The DNA of the CDR3 is TGCAGTGCCTACTTTAACTATGGCTACACCTTC. Amino acid sequence: CSAYFNYGYTF.

V gene TRBV7-6 combines with J gene TRBJ2-2; weak D call: TRBD2 (6 bases). Germline CDR1 and CDR2: SGHVS and FNYEAQ. V was shortened by 2 bases and J by 0 bases, with 19 bases between the two germline ends. The CDR3 sequence is 19 residues long. The DNA of the CDR3 is TGTGCCAGCAGCTTATCCCGTGATGGGCGGGGTCCGAACACCGGGGAGCTGTTTTTT. This codes for CASSLSRDGRGPNTGELFF. Together with reference TRBV7-6 and TRBJ2-2, the CDR3 gives the full variable domain: GAGVSQSPRYKVTKRGQDVALRCDPISGHVSLYWYRQALGQGPEFLTYFNYEAQQDKSGLPNDRFSAERPEGSISTLTIQRTEQRDSAMYRCASSLSRDGRGPNTGELFFGEGSRLTVL.

This clone occurred a few times. The gene calls are TRBV30 and TRBJ2-6; D unclear. Germline CDR1 reads GTSNPN; CDR2 reads SVGIG (reference sequence). The CDR3 has 12 residues. Trimming removed 4 bases from V and 4 bases from J, with 5 bases in between. This chain's CDR3 is CAWTKGANVLTF. DNA for the CDR3: TGTGCCTGGACAAAAGGGGCCAACGTCCTGACTTTC.

This chain links TRBV28 with TRBJ2-2, with D possibly being TRBD2 (5 bases). The CDR3 is made up of 15 amino acids. Germline V gene lookup returns CDR1 MDHEN and CDR2 SYDVKM. Trimming took off 5 bases at V and 7 bases at J, with 17 bases between the two ends. The CDR3 DNA reads as TGTGCCAGCAGTACAACAGCGGCCCGGGGCGGGGAGCTGTTTTTT. Translated, it gives CASSTTAARGGELFF.